The present T cell receptor beta chain was sequenced within a study of T-cell reconstitution after alpha-beta-depleted transplantation in children. Researchers prepared the TCRbeta library using unique molecular identifiers, the study reports. TCRdb independently ran MiXCR on the PCR reads; one entry per CDR3 protein. The sample contains a few hundred thousand distinct CDR3 sequences, 25% to 30% of which appear only once. Study observations and caveats: T-cell numbers and diversity, one year after transplant, stemmed largely from T cells that were newly produced. After transplant, high TCRbeta diversity at day 60 in some patients arose from surviving recipient T cells and thymic progenitors. Reportedly, alpha-beta T cells present about two months post-transplant originated from several hundred expanded clones of graft origin.

As for this clonotype: As yet, its antigen is unknown.

V was clipped by 5 bases and J by 8 bases; unmatched bases: 4. The CDR3 sequence is 15 residues long. The source is a boy under two years old with Wiskott-Aldrich syndrome, due to receive a stem cell transplant. J is TRBJ2-1 and V is TRBV12-3 or TRBV12-4; 15 nucleotides line up with TRBD2. The sample here was PBMCs, taken before TCRalphabeta/CD19-depleted stem cell transplant. For the CDR3, the DNA is TGTGCCAGCAGTCGGACTAGCGGGGGGGTTTATGAGCAGTTCTTC. It codes for CASSRTSGGVYEQFF.